The clone carrying this TCR beta chain was seen more than once but under ten times. Its antigen is unidentified. Employing constant-segment primers, 5'RACE generated TCR alpha and TCR beta cDNA libraries bearing sample barcodes and UMIs. TCRdb re-derived calls from the 5' RACE reads in MiXCR, one entry per CDR3 protein. The sample has some 600,000 distinct CDR3 sequences; about 18% are singletons. V was clipped by 3 bases and J by 6 bases; unmatched bases: 10. The CDR3 spans 16 residues. Germline CDR1 LNHDA, CDR2 SQIVND (reference sequence). The source of the sample is a study of T-cell memory formation after mild COVID-19. At the level of the study: Among the donors, TCR clusters were largely specific to each donor. General study results and limits: Within pre-infection memory, some responding clones were found, suggesting cross-reactive memory joined. Among clones peaking at day 37 in the second wave, SARS-CoV-2 specificity remained unconfirmed.

The sequence was obtained from an adult woman who had mild COVID-19 (a few samples of this study predate the infection). Cell type and time point are not known. Sample: PBMCs or a T cell subset sorted from them (not recorded which). The V call is TRBV19, the J call TRBJ2-2; 7 nucleotides agree with TRBD2. The CDR3 coding sequence is TGTGCCAGTAGTATGTTGGCGGGAGTCGTCGCCGGGGAGCTGTTTTTT. Translating it yields CASSMLAGVVAGELFF.